Listed here are 3 T cell receptor beta chains from one sample, sequenced in a study of blood T cell repertoires in COVID-19. The assay was immunoSEQ multiplex PCR, and TCRdb's table has in-frame clones only and misses some. This sample has approximately 150,000 clones; roughly 84% occur once, and the top ten carry under 2.5%. The material sequenced was peripheral blood. These receptors were taken from a man between 65 and 80 years old with acute or convalescent COVID-19.

The chain is built from TRBV28 and TRBJ2-5; no clear D. Germline V lookup: CDR1 MDHEN, CDR2 SYDVKM. The length of the CDR3 is 13 residues. Deletions cut 6 bases from V and 5 bases from J, with 13 bases between. CDR3 DNA: TGTGCCAGCAGGACTCAGAAGGTGGAGACCCAGTACTTC. Its translation is CASRTQKVETQYF.

This rearrangement joins TRBV28 to TRBJ2-7, with 7 bases aligning to TRBD1. V trimming: 5 bases; J trimming: 3 bases; junction bases outside the gene matches: 7. The CDR3 totals 14 residues. Germline V gene sequence: CDR1 MDHEN, CDR2 SYDVKM. The CDR3, as DNA: TGTGCCAGCAGTCCTCACGGGACAGACTACGAGCAGTACTTC. This translates into CASSPHGTDYEQYF.

In this sample, this clone turned up once. V is TRBV19 and J is TRBJ2-1, with TRBD2 matching over 9 bases. The germline V gene has CDR1 LNHDA and CDR2 SQIVND (reference sequence). The CDR3 is 15 residues long. V trimming: 3 bases; J trimming: 7 bases; junction bases outside the gene matches: 7. As DNA, the CDR3 is TGTGCCAGTAGTATTGGCACTAGCGGGCTGAATGAGCAGTTCTTC. Protein sequence: CASSIGTSGLNEQFF.